The rows below give T cell receptor beta chains drawn from one sample of a study of blood T cells in healthy people across ages. TCRdb analysed the 5' RACE reads with MiXCR anew, one entry per CDR3 protein. The sample contains about 690,000 distinct CDR3 sequences, 40% to 45% of which appear only once. The sample consisted of blood. The receptors stem from an elderly man in good health. CDR3s include the opening cysteine and the closing phenylalanine or tryptophan. Each record gives: clone size, D gene, V gene, J gene, CDR3 protein, CDR3 DNA. The D gene is left open where the match is weak. Only part of the rows carry a size: once, few, many, or a class if the clone is expanded.

>few|-|TRBV30|TRBJ1-1
CAWGGFEQTEAFF
TGTGCCTGGGGGGGGTTTGAACAGACTGAAGCTTTCTTT
>-|TRBD1|TRBV5-8|TRBJ1-2
CASSPGQGYNYGYTF
TGTGCCAGCAGCCCGGGACAGGGCTATAACTATGGCTACACCTTC
>-|-|TRBV5-1|TRBJ2-1
CASSLPISLADTYNEQFF
TGCGCCAGCAGCTTGCCCATTTCCTTAGCGGACACCTACAATGAGCAGTTCTTC
>-|TRBD2|TRBV25-1|TRBJ2-3
CASSGPRLAGVYF
TGTGCCAGCAGTGGGCCCCGACTAGCGGGAGTGTATTTT
>-|TRBD1|TRBV27|TRBJ2-1
CASSLDRGFGNEQFF
TGTGCCAGCAGTTTAGACAGGGGGTTCGGGAATGAGCAGTTCTTC
>-|-|TRBV25-1|TRBJ2-7
CASSTSRYEQYF
TGTGCCAGCAGTACTAGTAGGTACGAGCAGTACTTC
>many|TRBD2|TRBV12-3/TRBV12-4|TRBJ2-7
CASLSSGRRYEQYF
TGTGCCAGCCTTTCTAGCGGGAGAAGGTACGAGCAGTACTTC
>once|-|TRBV7-9|TRBJ2-5
CANSEAGTQETQYF
TGTGCCAACAGCGAAGCCGGGACACAAGAGACCCAGTACTTC
>-|TRBD1|TRBV20-1|TRBJ1-6
CSAREDRGNNSPLHF
TGCAGTGCTAGAGAGGACAGGGGGAATAATTCACCCCTCCACTTT
>once|-|TRBV7-2|TRBJ1-2
CASSSPGGWHGYTF
TGTGCCAGCAGCTCACCGGGAGGTTGGCATGGCTACACCTTC
>-|-|TRBV6-2/TRBV6-3|TRBJ2-5
CASSAGASLYNEQYF
TGTGCCAGCAGTGCCGGGGCGAGTCTGTACAATGAGCAGTACTTC
>-|-|TRBV27|TRBJ2-3
CASRRSDTQYF
TGTGCCAGTCGCCGGTCAGATACGCAGTATTTT
>-|-|TRBV12-3/TRBV12-4|TRBJ2-3
CASSLVAVTGRDTQYF
TGTGCCAGCAGTTTAGTAGCGGTAACGGGTAGAGATACGCAGTATTTT
>-|-|TRBV28|TRBJ2-3
CASRPSRTDMQYF
TGTGCCAGCAGACCCTCCCGCACAGATATGCAGTATTTT
>many|TRBD2|TRBV27|TRBJ2-7
CASSFVSGVYEQYF
TGTGCCAGCAGTTTTGTTAGCGGGGTATACGAGCAGTACTTC
>-|TRBD2|TRBV5-1|TRBJ2-1
CASSLVGAGEDEQFF
TGCGCCAGCAGCTTGGTAGGAGCGGGGGAGGATGAGCAGTTCTTC
>few|-|TRBV13|TRBJ1-1
CASSQDRYYTEAFF
TGTGCCAGCAGCCAAGACAGGTATTACACTGAAGCTTTCTTT
>-|-|TRBV29-1|TRBJ2-4
CSVEERRRSNEQYF
TGTAGCGTTGAAGAACGGAGGCGGAGCAATGAGCAGTACTTC
>-|TRBD1|TRBV7-6|TRBJ2-3
CASSLDRGFSTDTQYF
TGTGCCAGCAGCTTAGACAGGGGGTTCTCCACAGATACGCAGTATTTT
>-|-|TRBV7-9|TRBJ2-3
CASSLEFRPQNTQYF
TGTGCCAGCAGCTTAGAATTTAGGCCCCAAAATACGCAGTATTTT
>-|TRBD2|TRBV6-2/TRBV6-3|TRBJ2-5
CASSYGGVQETQYF
TGTGCCAGCAGTTACGGGGGGGTTCAAGAGACCCAGTACTTC
>many|-|TRBV20-1|TRBJ2-5
CSARDWETQYF
TGCAGTGCTAGAGATTGGGAGACCCAGTACTTC
>few|-|TRBV6-2/TRBV6-3|TRBJ2-5
CASRDPGPQETQYF
TGTGCCAGCAGGGACCCGGGACCACAAGAGACCCAGTACTTC
>few|TRBD2|TRBV20-1|TRBJ2-1
CSASSGRNKHEQFF
TGCAGTGCTTCTAGCGGGAGGAATAAGCATGAGCAGTTCTTC
>few|-|TRBV11-2|TRBJ2-6
CASSLGAGVKANVLTF
TGTGCCAGCAGCTTAGGGGCAGGGGTAAAGGCCAACGTCCTGACTTTC
>once|-|TRBV20-1|TRBJ1-1
CSVQPGQRVGINTEAFF
TGCAGTGTTCAACCTGGACAGCGCGTAGGGATTAACACTGAAGCTTTCTTT
>-|-|TRBV30|TRBJ2-3
CAWSDQRDWPPYF
TGTGCCTGGAGCGACCAGAGGGATTGGCCCCCGTATTTT
>many|TRBD2|TRBV20-1|TRBJ2-5
CSATGTSDFQETQYF
TGCAGTGCTACAGGGACTAGCGATTTCCAAGAGACCCAGTACTTC
>many|-|TRBV20-1|TRBJ1-2
CSARDKSPGQSNYGYTF
TGCAGTGCTAGAGATAAATCTCCGGGACAATCTAACTATGGCTACACCTTC